Listed here is a single TCR beta chain. V lost 4 bases and J 2 bases, leaving 12 bases between the germline ends. The germline gives CDR1 MNHEY, CDR2 SVGEGT. The CDR3 consists of 14 residues. The sample originates from a study of blood T cell repertoires in COVID-19. Study-wide background: Some COVID-19 samples were acute and others convalescent; all came from the United States, Italy and Spain. Nucleic acid was either cDNA or gDNA, and it came from T cells, B-cell-depleted T cells, or PBMCs.

Per the original methods: Reference gene primer amplification yielded estimated nucleated cell counts. Sequencing was performed with immunoSEQ multiplex PCR; in TCRdb, only in-frame clones are kept and a portion is missing. V, J and clone size reflect that table, while D and trimming were determined from the DNA. This table holds about 21,000 clones, approximately 90% found once. Material for sequencing was peripheral blood. The chain couples TRBV6-2 or TRBV6-3 to TRBJ2-7; weak D call: TRBD2 (5 bases). The clonotype originates from a human donor with active COVID-19. The donor label of this sample is uncertain. The CDR3: CASSSGGWAYEQYF. As DNA, the CDR3 is TGTGCCAGCAGTTCCGGCGGGTGGGCCTACGAGCAGTACTTC.